This T cell receptor beta chain was captured by sequencing in a study of lymphopenia after photon versus proton radiotherapy. The V and J ends lost 2 bases and 2 bases respectively, with 6 bases between them. The CDR3 is made up of 13 amino acids. CDR1 and CDR2 (germline): SGDLS, YYNGEE. Only in-frame clones appear in the TCRdb table, and some are missing; sequencing was by immunoSEQ multiplex PCR. The table includes roughly 30,000 clones, about 81% detected once. This clone was seen only a few times. Its antigen remains unidentified. Study observations and caveats: After lymphocyte nadir, photon-treated repertoires showed oligoclonal expansion, especially CD8+ Temra. Larger post-nadir TCR diversity loss correlated inversely with survival in deceased patients.

The source was peripheral blood, collected from a patient treated with photon-based radiotherapy. This receptor was obtained from a man in his fifties or sixties with gastric cancer. This chain joins TRBV9 and TRBJ2-3; D possibly corresponds to TRBD2 (5 bases). The CDR3 spells CASSVGDTDTQYF. In DNA form, the CDR3 reads TGTGCCAGCAGCGTCGGGGACACAGATACGCAGTATTTT.